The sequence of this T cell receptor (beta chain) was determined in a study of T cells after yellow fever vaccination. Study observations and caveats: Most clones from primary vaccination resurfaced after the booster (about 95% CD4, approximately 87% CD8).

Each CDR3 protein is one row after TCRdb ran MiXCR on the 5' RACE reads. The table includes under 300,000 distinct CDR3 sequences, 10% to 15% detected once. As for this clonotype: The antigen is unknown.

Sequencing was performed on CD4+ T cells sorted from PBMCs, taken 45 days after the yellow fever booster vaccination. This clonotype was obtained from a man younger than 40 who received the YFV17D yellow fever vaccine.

CDR3 sequence reads: CASSQALEAFF. The CDR3 bases are TGTGCCAGCTCACAGGCTCTGGAGGCTTTCTTT. The chain joins TRBV18 to TRBJ1-1; no firm D call. V lost 4 bases, J lost 11 bases, and 11 bases lay in between. The CDR3 totals 11 residues. Germline V gene sequence: CDR1 KGHSH, CDR2 LQKENI. Full variable domain (remainder filled in from reference TRBV18 and TRBJ1-1): NAGVMQNPRHLVRRRGQEARLRCSPMKGHSHVYWYRQLPEEGLKFMVYLQKENIIDESGMPKERFSAEFPKEGPSILRIQQVVRGDSAAYFCASSQALEAFFGQGTRLTVV.